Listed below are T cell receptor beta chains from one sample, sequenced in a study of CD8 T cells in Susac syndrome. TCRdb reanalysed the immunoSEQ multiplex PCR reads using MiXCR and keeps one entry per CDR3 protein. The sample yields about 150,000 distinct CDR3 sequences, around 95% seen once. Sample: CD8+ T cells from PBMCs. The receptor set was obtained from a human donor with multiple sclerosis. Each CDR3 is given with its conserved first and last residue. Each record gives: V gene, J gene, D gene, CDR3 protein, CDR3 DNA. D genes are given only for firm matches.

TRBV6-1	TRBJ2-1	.	CASKEVYNEQFF	TGTGCCAGCAAAGAGGTCTACAATGAGCAGTTCTTC
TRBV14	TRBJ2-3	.	CASSRRGGPFTDTQYF	TGTGCCAGCAGCCGGAGGGGGGGACCGTTCACAGATACGCAGTATTTT
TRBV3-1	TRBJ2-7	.	CASTPTGEQYF	TGTGCCAGCACCCCGACCGGGGAGCAGTACTTC
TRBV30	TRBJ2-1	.	CAWTPAGAGQFF	TGTGCCTGGACCCCGGCAGGGGCGGGCCAGTTCTTC
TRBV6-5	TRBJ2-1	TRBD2	CASSFLTSGVGNEQFF	TGTGCCAGCAGTTTCTTGACTAGCGGGGTGGGCAATGAGCAGTTCTTC
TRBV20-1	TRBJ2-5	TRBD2	CSARVKRGQETQYF	TGCAGTGCTAGAGTTAAGCGGGGTCAAGAGACCCAGTACTTC
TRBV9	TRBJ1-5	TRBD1	CASSGQGEQPQHF	TGTGCCAGCAGCGGACAGGGCGAGCAGCCCCAGCATTTT
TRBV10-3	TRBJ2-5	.	CAISESGWETQYF	TGTGCCATCAGTGAGTCCGGTTGGGAGACCCAGTACTTC
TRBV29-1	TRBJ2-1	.	CSGHGGLSYNEQFF	TGCAGCGGGCACGGGGGTCTCTCCTACAATGAGCAGTTCTTC
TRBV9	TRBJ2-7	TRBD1	CASSPRQGFYEQYF	TGTGCCAGCAGCCCCCGACAGGGTTTTTACGAGCAGTACTTC
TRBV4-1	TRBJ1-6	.	CASSQVLSWGRTDSPLHF	TGCGCCAGCAGCCAAGTACTTTCCTGGGGGCGAACGGATTCACCCCTCCACTTT
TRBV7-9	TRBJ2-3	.	CASSLVVDGTQYF	TGTGCCAGCAGCTTAGTAGTTGACGGTACGCAGTATTTT
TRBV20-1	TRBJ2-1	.	CSARPFDRSPTEEQFF	TGCAGTGCTAGACCCTTTGACCGGTCTCCAACAGAGGAGCAGTTCTTC
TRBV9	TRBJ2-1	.	CASSVGYGLEGEQFF	TGTGCCAGCAGCGTAGGGTACGGGCTGGAGGGTGAGCAGTTCTTC
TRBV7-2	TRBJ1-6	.	CASSLDHPGRVSPLHF	TGTGCCAGCAGCTTAGATCACCCAGGGCGAGTTTCACCCCTCCACTTT
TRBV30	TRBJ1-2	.	CAWSVGGLYGYTF	TGTGCCTGGAGTGTGGGGGGCCTCTATGGCTACACCTTC
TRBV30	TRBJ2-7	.	CAWSVNGYEQYF	TGTGCCTGGAGTGTAAACGGCTACGAGCAGTACTTC
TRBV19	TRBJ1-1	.	CASSTDARTYDTEAFF	TGTGCCAGTAGTACCGACGCCCGAACCTATGACACTGAAGCTTTCTTT
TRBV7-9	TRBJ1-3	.	CASSSPSGNTIYF	TGTGCCAGCAGCTCCCCCTCTGGAAACACCATATATTTT
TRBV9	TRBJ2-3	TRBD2	CASSGGLAPDTQYF	TGTGCCAGCAGCGGGGGACTAGCACCAGATACGCAGTATTTT
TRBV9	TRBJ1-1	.	CASRPPGGNTEAFF	TGTGCCAGCAGGCCCCCCGGGGGGAACACTGAAGCTTTCTTT